Given below is one T cell receptor (beta chain) in context. Antigen specificity is unknown. The entry originates in a study of vaccination and CD4 T cells after COVID-19. As for the study in general: The convalescents, six males and four females, included two who were Hispanic. Study-wide results and caveats: Convalescent patients displayed a median around 86% of reactive clones emerging only post-vaccination.

The Oncomine TCR Beta short-read assay generated sequence data from the DNA of cultured CD4+ T cells. One entry per CDR3 protein results from TCRdb running MiXCR on the PCR reads. The sample lists more than 15,000 distinct CDR3 sequences, approximately 56% occurring once. Time point given: late sampling 161 to 241 days after vaccination in a few convalescent patients. The treatment denotes: approximately 9-day PBMC culture with coronavirus spike peptide pools or control peptides (ViraFEST assay). This CDR3 region has 15 residues. Germline V gene sequence: CDR1 SGHNT, CDR2 YENEEA. V lost 3 bases, J lost 4 bases, and 15 bases lay in between.

The sample in question was CD4+ T cells from blood, cultured in vitro, obtained about 7 months after SARS-CoV-2 vaccination. This clonotype was obtained from a human donor who had recovered from COVID-19. The chain couples TRBV11-3 to TRBJ1-1; D unclear. CDR3 sequence (DNA): TGTGCCAGCAGCTTCGGGCCCCTTAGAGGCACTGAAGCTTTCTTT. Protein sequence: CASSFGPLRGTEAFF.